A single sample gave rise to the 26 T cell receptor beta chains below, sequenced in a study of response to subunit inactivated influenza vaccine. TCRdb used MiXCR to reprocess the RT-PCR reads, holding one entry per CDR3 protein. The repertoire holds roughly 790,000 distinct CDR3 sequences, with 21% as singletons. Here the sequenced sample was PBMCs from blood, taken 5 to 6 days after vaccination. These receptors originate from a man aged 50 to 60 who received an inactivated influenza vaccine.

The chain carries TRBV7-2 and TRBJ1-2; 8 bases match TRBD1. Germline V gene data show CDR1 as SGHTA and CDR2 as FQGNSA. CDR3 length: 14 amino acids. The J segment lost 8 bases and the V segment lost 4 bases, leaving 9 bases of the junction unmatched. In DNA form, the CDR3 reads TGTGCCAGCAGCTCACAGGGGGGTTTAAGGGGCTACACCTTC. The encoded protein is CASSSQGGLRGYTF.

The sample holds a few counts of this clonotype. For the CDR3, the DNA is TGTGCCAGCAGTTTCACTAGGGATGAGCAGTTCTTC. Amino acids: CASSFTRDEQFF. The rearrangement joins TRBV12-3 or TRBV12-4 to TRBJ2-1; perhaps TRBD2 as D (5 bases). There are 12 residues in the CDR3. The V end lost 3 bases, the J end lost 8 bases, and 8 bases lay between the germline ends.

This clonotype was picked up a small number of times. The CDR3 loop reads CASRATQGSYEQYF. As DNA, the CDR3 is TGTGCCAGCAGAGCGACACAGGGCTCCTACGAGCAGTACTTC. The rearrangement links TRBV2 to TRBJ2-7, with TRBD1 as a possible D gene (6 bases). Trimming removed 6 bases from V and 0 bases from J, with 12 bases in between. Germline CDR1 reads SNHLY; CDR2 reads FYNNEI. CDR3 length: 14 amino acids.

This clonotype turned up a few times. The chain couples TRBV7-2 to TRBJ1-1, with 8 bases that match TRBD1. The CDR3 is made up of 15 amino acids. The germline CDR1 and CDR2 sequences are SGHTA and FQGNSA. V lost 3 bases and J lost 1; bases outside the gene matches: 4. CDR3 in DNA: TGTGCCAGCAGCTTTGGACAGGGCGGGAACACTGAAGCTTTCTTT. Amino acid sequence: CASSFGQGGNTEAFF.

This clonotype was seen more than once but under ten times. The chain uses TRBV15 and TRBJ2-3, with 8 nucleotides matching TRBD2. The CDR3 is 16 amino acids. CDR1 is LNHNV, CDR2 YYDKDF, per germline (reference sequence). The junction had 8 bases not matched to a gene; V was cut back by 3 bases and J by 3 bases. In nucleotides, the CDR3 is TGTGCCACCAGCAGGGTCCGCGGGACTAGGACAGATACGCAGTATTTT. It translates to CATSRVRGTRTDTQYF. Complete variable domain (other parts from reference TRBV15 and TRBJ2-3): DAMVIQNPRYQVTQFGKPVTLSCSQTLNHNVMYWYQQKSSQAPKLLFHYYDKDFNNEADTPDNFQSRRPNTSFCFLDIRSPGLGDTAMYLCATSRVRGTRTDTQYFGPGTRLTVL.

The chain is built from TRBV11-2 and TRBJ2-4, with TRBD1 identical over 7 bases. This CDR3 comprises 14 residues. V shed 1 base and J 4 bases; nucleotides not matched to a gene: 1. CDR1 is SGHAT and CDR2 is FQNNGV in the germline V gene. CDR3 sequence: CASSLVTGKNIQYF. CDR3 bases: TGTGCCAGCAGCTTAGTGACAGGGAAAAACATTCAGTACTTC.

The J gene is TRBJ2-2, the V gene TRBV7-2; 11 bases fit TRBD2. The CDR3 covers 16 residues. Germline V gene data show CDR1 as SGHTA and CDR2 as FQGNSA. The trim removed 5 bases at V and 6 bases at J, leaving 8 bases unmatched. In DNA form, the CDR3 reads TGTGCCAGCAGCCCGAGGACTAGCGGGTATGCCGGGGAGCTGTTTTTT. As protein: CASSPRTSGYAGELFF.

The sample holds one count of this clonotype. The chain is built from TRBV6-1 and TRBJ2-6, with 7 positions matching TRBD1. The CDR3 consists of 14 residues. Germline lookup yields CDR1 MNHNS and CDR2 SASEGT. V lost 7 bases and J lost 1; bases outside the gene matches: 1. CDR3 amino acids: CASKDRSGANVLTF. CDR3 DNA sequence: TGTGCCAGCAAGGACAGGTCTGGGGCCAACGTCCTGACTTTC.

This chain connects TRBV7-3 to TRBJ2-1, with 8 bases that match TRBD2. The CDR3 covers 13 residues. J gave up 8 bases and V 2 bases, and 2 bases lay outside the gene matches. CDR1 is SGHTA and CDR2 is FQGTGA in the germline V gene. The CDR3 sequence is CASSLVLADEQFF. CDR3 in DNA: TGTGCCAGCAGCTTAGTACTAGCGGATGAGCAGTTCTTC.

This clonotype was found a few times. The V gene is TRBV3-1, the J gene TRBJ2-7; the match to TRBD2 covers 7 bases. The CDR3 runs 16 residues. V lost 2 bases and J lost 7; bases outside the gene matches: 14. CDR1 LGHDT and CDR2 YNNKEL come from the germline V gene (reference sequence). The DNA of the CDR3 is TGTGCCAGCAGCCAAAGGGTTCCGTTCCCGGGGGGAGAGCAGTACTTC. It codes for CASSQRVPFPGGEQYF.

The chain carries TRBV7-8 and TRBJ2-3; a possible D gene is TRBD1 (6 bases). CDR1 is SGHVS, CDR2 FQNEAQ, per germline. The CDR3 runs to 14 residues. Deletions cut 6 bases from V and 3 bases from J, with 13 bases between. The CDR3 loop reads CASSWTATTDTQYF. The CDR3 bases are TGTGCCAGCAGTTGGACAGCCACTACAGATACGCAGTATTTT.

This clonotype was seen only a few times. V gene TRBV7-2 combines with J gene TRBJ1-1, with a weak D call TRBD1 (5 bases). CDR3 length: 15 amino acids. Germline values: CDR1 SGHTA, CDR2 FQGNSA. V lost 2 bases and J 4 bases, leaving 14 bases between the germline ends. In DNA form, the CDR3 reads TGTGCCAGCAGCTTAAAGGGCGGGGGGAGCACTGAAGCTTTCTTT. It codes for CASSLKGGGSTEAFF.

This clonotype occurred many times. This sequence joins TRBV7-6 and TRBJ2-1, with D perhaps matching TRBD1 (5 bases). The germline V gene encodes CDR1 SGHVS and CDR2 FNYEAQ. The V end was cut by 1 base, the J end by 7 bases, with 17 bases between. This CDR3 is built from 16 residues. This CDR3 is CASSLESSRASNEQFF. The CDR3 region has the DNA TGTGCCAGCAGCTTAGAATCCTCCAGGGCCAGTAATGAGCAGTTCTTC.

This clonotype was counted between two and nine times. The chain combines TRBV11-2 with TRBJ2-2; 9 bases align to TRBD2. This CDR3 comprises 17 residues. The V gene's germline CDR1 is SGHAT and CDR2 FQNNGV. Trimming removed 0 bases from V and 0 bases from J; junction bases left unmatched: 2. The CDR3 spells CASSLELAGANTGELFF. The CDR3 DNA follows: TGTGCCAGCAGCTTAGAACTAGCGGGCGCGAACACCGGGGAGCTGTTTTTT.

CDR3 nucleotide sequence: TGTGCCAGCAGCTGGACAGATGCCTTCGGGGCCGGGGAGCTGTTTTTT. As protein: CASSWTDAFGAGELFF. The rearrangement joins TRBV5-6 to TRBJ2-2; possibly TRBD1 for D (6 bases). This CDR3 has 16 amino acids. The germline V gene has CDR1 SGHDT and CDR2 YYEEEE. The ends were cut back, 3 bases at V and 6 bases at J, with 18 bases in the middle.

This chain uses TRBV12-3 or TRBV12-4 with TRBJ2-3; the D is unclear. This CDR3 has 13 amino acids. V was trimmed by 3 bases and J by 10 bases, leaving 14 bases between them. The DNA for the CDR3 is TGTGCCAGCAGTTTGAACCCTTCGGGTTCGCAGTATTTT. Translation gives CASSLNPSGSQYF.

The gene calls are TRBV3-1 and TRBJ2-7; D is undetermined. This CDR3 has 13 residues. Trimming took off 10 bases at V and 0 bases at J, with 13 bases between the two ends. The germline V gene has CDR1 LGHDT and CDR2 YNNKEL (reference sequence). CDR3 sequence (DNA): TGTGCCACCCGGTCGTCAAGCTCCTACGAGCAGTACTTC. Amino acid sequence: CATRSSSSYEQYF.

This clonotype was observed a handful of times. The J gene is TRBJ1-6, the V gene TRBV12-3 or TRBV12-4; possible D gene TRBD1, 6 bases. V lost 3 bases, J lost 10 bases, and 7 bases lay in between. CDR3 length equals 12 residues. CDR3 region: CASSLGTSPLHF. DNA for the CDR3: TGTGCCAGCAGTTTGGGGACATCACCCCTCCACTTT.

The rearrangement joins TRBV7-6 to TRBJ2-5; 7 positions agree with TRBD2. V trimming: 0 bases; J trimming: 2 bases; junction bases outside the gene matches: 6. This CDR3 is 16 amino acids long. CDR1 is SGHVS and CDR2 is FNYEAQ in the germline V gene. The DNA of the CDR3 is TGTGCCAGCAGCTTAGCGCCCGCGGGGGATCAAGAGACCCAGTACTTC. Translated: CASSLAPAGDQETQYF.

This clonotype occurred a few times. The rearrangement links TRBV15 to TRBJ1-2, with D perhaps TRBD1 (6 bases). The CDR3 consists of 14 residues. Germline CDR1 and CDR2: LNHNV and YYDKDF (reference sequence). Trimming left V 0 bases short and J 8 bases short, with 13 bases between. The CDR3: CATSRDQQGSGYTF. CDR3 bases: TGTGCCACCAGCAGAGATCAACAGGGAAGCGGCTACACCTTC.

DNA for the CDR3: TGCGCCAGCAGCTTGTTACCGGGACCGAACACTGAAGCTTTCTTT. It translates to CASSLLPGPNTEAFF. This chain links TRBV5-1 with TRBJ1-1, with D possibly TRBD1 on 5 matching bases. Germline-derived CDR1 and CDR2 are SGHRS and YFSETQ. The CDR3 is made up of 15 amino acids. Trimming took 1 base from V and 1 from J, leaving 11 bases between them.

This clonotype was observed a handful of times. CDR3 residues: CAWRSRSSYNEQFF. The CDR3 DNA is TGTGCCTGGAGGAGCAGGAGCTCCTACAATGAGCAGTTCTTC. V gene TRBV30 combines with J gene TRBJ2-1; D gene ambiguous. The CDR3 extends over 14 amino acids. CDR1 is GTSNPN, CDR2 SVGIG, per germline (reference sequence). V was clipped by 3 bases and J by 0 bases, with 9 bases between them.

This clonotype was seen a few times. The chain uses TRBV20-1 and TRBJ2-3; D perhaps matches TRBD2 (6 bases). The CDR3 totals 16 residues. The V end was cut by 3 bases, the J end by 2 bases, with 18 bases between. Germline lookup yields CDR1 DFQATT and CDR2 SNEGSKA (reference sequence). The CDR3 nucleotides are TGCAGTGCTAGGGCCCCGGGACTCATTTACACAGATACGCAGTATTTT. Translating it yields CSARAPGLIYTDTQYF.

The chain recombines TRBV5-6 with TRBJ2-1; D is unresolved. V lost 1 base to trimming and J lost 11 bases, with 7 bases between them. CDR1 and CDR2 from the germline V gene are SGHDT and YYEEEE. CDR3 length equals 11 residues. The CDR3 DNA reads TGTGCCAGCAGCTTGAGTGGCAAGCAGTTCTTC. This codes for CASSLSGKQFF.

This chain joins TRBV4-1 and TRBJ2-3, with D possibly TRBD2 on 5 matching bases. CDR1 is MGHRA and CDR2 is YSYEKL in the germline V gene. Trimming removed 3 bases at V and 5 bases at J, with 12 bases between. The CDR3 runs 14 residues. Written as DNA, the CDR3 is TGCGCCAGCAGCCAGGGATACGGGGTAGATACGCAGTATTTT. Its protein is CASSQGYGVDTQYF.

This clonotype has a handful of counts. In DNA form, the CDR3 reads TGTGCCAGCATTCGGGCAGGGGCGAGCTCCTACAATGAGCAGTTCTTC. Translating it yields CASIRAGASSYNEQFF. The chain uses TRBV6-1 and TRBJ2-1, with a weak D call TRBD1 (6 bases). Germline CDR1 MNHNS, CDR2 SASEGT. Trimming stripped 7 bases from V and 0 bases from J, with 16 bases between. The CDR3 has 16 amino acids.